This entry is about one TCR beta chain. The antigen is not known. The data are from a study of regulatory T cells in long-lasting Graves disease. Broader study findings: Accuracy may have been reduced by the small sample size.

Stated time point: persistent/refractory GD, antithyroid drugs over 5 years with positive TRAb. From PBMCs, RNA was extracted and then used to make the TCR library. Patients of an endocrinology department in Xi'an, China, were included. With EDTA tubes as the receptacles, 7 to 9 milliliters of peripheral blood were drawn. Assembly of TCR beta libraries relied on iRepertoire HTBI primers together with Arm-PCR of CDR3 regions. TCRdb processed the multiplex PCR reads anew with MiXCR; each CDR3 protein has one entry. The sample lists over 350,000 distinct CDR3 sequences; about 20% were seen once. The clonotype originates from a female donor with Graves disease. The input for sequencing was peripheral blood mononuclear cells (PBMCs), taken when the disease was refractory, from a patient treated with antithyroid drugs.

The CDR3 spells CASSPPGQTTEAFF. CDR3 nucleotides: TGTGCCAGCTCACCACCGGGACAAACGACCGAAGCTTTCTTT. The chain couples TRBV18 to TRBJ1-1; D possibly corresponds to TRBD1 (6 bases). The CDR3 has 14 residues. Between the trimmed V and J ends, which lost 0 bases and 8 bases, there was a span of 13 bases. The germline CDR1 and CDR2 sequences are KGHSH and LQKENI.